The 22 T cell receptor beta chains listed next were all sequenced from one sample in a study of lymphopenia after photon versus proton radiotherapy. The repertoire was sequenced with immunoSEQ multiplex PCR; TCRdb's copy has only in-frame clones and lacks some. This sample yields approximately 170,000 clones, of which around 85% are seen a single time; around 5.1% belongs to the top ten. Sequencing was performed on peripheral blood, taken from a patient treated with photon-based radiotherapy. All receptors come from a man aged 50 to 60 with gastric cancer.

Only a few counts were recorded for this clone. V and J are TRBV28 and TRBJ1-2; D is unresolved. Trimming removed 6 bases at V and 0 bases at J, with 14 bases between. Germline V gene lookup returns CDR1 MDHEN and CDR2 SYDVKM. The CDR3 spans 15 residues. CDR3 region: CASRTLGSANYGYTF. DNA of the CDR3: TGTGCCAGCAGAACCCTCGGAAGCGCTAACTATGGCTACACCTTC.

The rearrangement links TRBV5-1 to TRBJ2-5; a possible D gene is TRBD1 (6 bases). This CDR3 is built from 14 residues. Trimming cost V 7 bases and J 5 bases, with 18 bases left between them. CDR1 is SGHRS and CDR2 is YFSETQ in the germline V gene. The CDR3 protein is CASSGTTRGETQYF. The CDR3 region has the DNA TGCGCCAGCTCCGGGACCACAAGGGGGGAGACCCAGTACTTC.

The V and J genes are TRBV7-3 and TRBJ1-1, with D uncertain. The V gene lost 5 bases and the J gene lost 1 base, with 8 bases spanning the gap. This CDR3 region has 13 residues. Germline CDR1 is SGHTA and CDR2 is FQGTGA. The CDR3 DNA reads TGTGCCAGCAGCCGGGTTGGGAACACTGAAGCTTTCTTT. This encodes CASSRVGNTEAFF.

The V and J genes are TRBV7-9 and TRBJ2-4; weak D call: TRBD1 (6 bases). This CDR3 spans 18 amino acids. V was cut by 5 bases and J by 0 bases, with 20 bases left in between. CDR1 is SEHNR and CDR2 is FQNEAQ in the germline V gene (reference sequence). The CDR3 here is CASSPNPRDTLAKNIQYF. The CDR3 nucleotides read TGTGCCAGCAGCCCAAACCCCCGGGACACACTAGCCAAAAACATTCAGTACTTC.

The genes are TRBV6-1 and TRBJ2-7, with D possibly being TRBD1 (6 bases). Per germline, CDR1 MNHNS and CDR2 SASEGT. The CDR3 consists of 15 residues. Trimming removed 6 bases at V and 3 bases at J, with 18 bases between. CDR3 DNA: TGTGCCAGCAGATCGGGACAACCCTTCCTCTACGAGCAGTACTTC. Its protein is CASRSGQPFLYEQYF.

This chain joins TRBV6-5 and TRBJ2-5, with 11 nucleotides matching TRBD2. Germline V gene data show CDR1 as MNHEY and CDR2 as SVGAGI. With 2 bases clipped from V and 4 bases from J, the junction kept 3 bases outside the gene matches. The CDR3 extends over 15 amino acids. The CDR3 loop is CASSYTSGRAETQYF. Here the CDR3 DNA reads TGTGCCAGCAGTTACACTAGCGGGAGAGCAGAGACCCAGTACTTC.

This clone is classed as medium-sized. The chain uses TRBV7-8 and TRBJ2-6, with 7 bases fitting TRBD1. Germline V gene data show CDR1 as SGHVS and CDR2 as FQNEAQ. CDR3 length equals 15 residues. Losses at the gene ends were 5 bases for V and 8 bases for J; bases not matched to a gene: 9. DNA for the CDR3: TGTGCCAGCAGCCCCAGACAGGGACCTTCCAACGTCCTGACTTTC. It yields the protein CASSPRQGPSNVLTF.

This chain joins TRBV2 and TRBJ2-1; no definite D call. Trimming cost V 7 bases and J 5 bases, with 6 bases left between them. Germline CDR1 reads SNHLY; CDR2 reads FYNNEI. The CDR3 loop spans 11 amino acids. The CDR3 nucleotides are TGTGCCAGCAAACTGAACAATGAGCAGTTCTTC. Translation: CASKLNNEQFF.

The chain is built from TRBV9 and TRBJ2-3; 15 bases are shared with TRBD2. The germline gives CDR1 SGDLS, CDR2 YYNGEE. The CDR3 extends over 16 amino acids. Germline trimming cut 3 bases from V and 6 bases from J; bases unmatched to any gene: 5. In nucleotides, the CDR3 is TGTGCCAGCAGCGCCGGACTAGCGGGAGGGGTGGATACGCAGTATTTT. Translating it yields CASSAGLAGGVDTQYF.

This clone was picked up a small number of times. The chain couples TRBV27 to TRBJ1-1, with a weak D call TRBD1 (5 bases). V lost 2 bases and J lost 0, with 13 bases in between. Germline loops: CDR1 MNHEY, CDR2 SMNVEV (reference sequence). This CDR3 is 16 amino acids long. The CDR3, as DNA: TGTGCCAGCAGTTTAAGGGGTCGATCGGTGAACACTGAAGCTTTCTTT. Amino acid sequence: CASSLRGRSVNTEAFF.

In its sample, this clone was seen once. This sequence joins TRBV5-5 and TRBJ1-3, with TRBD1 as a possible D gene (5 bases). Germline assignment: CDR1 SGHKS and CDR2 YYEKEE (reference sequence). This CDR3 is built from 12 residues. V lost 3 bases and J 10 bases, leaving 11 bases between the germline ends. CDR3 protein: CASSWDERTIYF. As DNA, the CDR3 is TGTGCCAGCAGCTGGGACGAGAGGACCATATATTTT.

The V call is TRBV6-1, the J call TRBJ2-5; no clear D gene. Trimming took 5 bases from V and 1 from J, leaving 11 bases between them. The CDR3 runs to 14 residues. CDR1 and CDR2 (germline): MNHNS, SASEGT. This CDR3 reads CASSIRRIQETQYF. The CDR3 nucleotides read TGTGCCAGCAGTATTCGACGGATCCAAGAGACCCAGTACTTC.

This clone is a singleton in its sample. V gene TRBV28 combines with J gene TRBJ2-4; a possible D gene is TRBD2 (6 bases). V lost 8 bases, J lost 7 bases, and 21 bases lay in between. The CDR3 runs 15 residues. Germline assignment: CDR1 MDHEN and CDR2 SYDVKM. This CDR3 is CASSIGGSGNNIQYF. CDR3 DNA: TGTGCCAGCTCCATTGGGGGGAGTGGGAACAACATTCAGTACTTC.

The chain couples TRBV30 to TRBJ2-5; D may be TRBD2 (6 bases). Germline V CDR1 and CDR2: GTSNPN, SVGIG (reference sequence). This CDR3 is 14 amino acids long. V was pared by 0 bases and J by 7 bases, with 15 bases between. CDR3 sequence reads: CAWSVWDLGGTQYF. CDR3 bases: TGTGCCTGGAGTGTATGGGACCTCGGGGGGACCCAGTACTTC. The entire variable domain, with the rest obtained from reference TRBV30 and TRBJ2-5, is as follows: SQTIHQWPATLVQPVGSPLSLECTVEGTSNPNLYWYRQAAGRGLQLLFYSVGIGQISSEVPQNLSASRPQDRQFILSSKKLLLSDSGFYLCAWSVWDLGGTQYFGPGTRLLVL.

The chain joins TRBV28 to TRBJ2-4, with D unclear. Germline CDR1 is MDHEN and CDR2 is SYDVKM. The V and J ends lost 5 bases and 0 bases respectively, with 5 bases between them. The CDR3 totals 13 residues. This CDR3 reads CASSAVAKNIQYF. CDR3 bases: TGTGCCAGCAGTGCCGTAGCCAAAAACATTCAGTACTTC.

The chain joins TRBV30 to TRBJ1-6; a possible D gene is TRBD1 (5 bases). The CDR3 is 16 residues long. V gave up 3 bases and J gave up 6 bases, with 18 bases separating them. Per germline, CDR1 GTSNPN and CDR2 SVGIG (reference sequence). The CDR3 protein is CAWSLGTAGANSPLHF. As DNA, the CDR3 is TGTGCCTGGAGCCTGGGGACGGCCGGGGCTAATTCACCCCTCCACTTT.

The chain has TRBV7-2 and TRBJ2-2; 9 bases are shared with TRBD1. CDR1 and CDR2 from the germline V gene are SGHTA and FQGNSA. The CDR3 covers 15 residues. Losses at the gene ends were 7 bases for V and 3 bases for J; bases not matched to a gene: 6. CDR3 sequence reads: CASNTRTGDTGELFF. CDR3 nucleotides: TGTGCCAGCAACACTAGGACAGGGGACACCGGGGAGCTGTTTTTT.

CDR3 DNA: TGTGCCAGCAACGTAGGTAGACAGGGGGGGCTAGGTGAGCAGTTCTTC. Its protein product is CASNVGRQGGLGEQFF. V is TRBV7-8 and J is TRBJ2-1; 9 bases agree with TRBD1. Germline trimming cut 7 bases from V and 9 bases from J; bases unmatched to any gene: 16. This CDR3 contains 16 residues. In germline, CDR1 is SGHVS, CDR2 FQNEAQ.

The V call is TRBV7-2, the J call TRBJ1-1; D call uncertain. Germline V gives CDR1 SGHTA, CDR2 FQGNSA. With 0 bases removed from V and 0 bases from J, the gap between germline ends came to 5 bases. The CDR3 runs to 14 residues. The CDR3 loop is CASSLAGMNTEAFF. In DNA form, the CDR3 reads TGTGCCAGCAGCTTAGCAGGGATGAACACTGAAGCTTTCTTT.

The V gene is TRBV5-6, the J gene TRBJ1-1; D is possibly TRBD1 (6 bases). The CDR3 has 15 amino acids. CDR1 and CDR2 (germline): SGHDT, YYEEEE. Trimming cost V 2 bases and J 5 bases, with 16 bases left between them. As DNA, the CDR3 is TGTGCCAGCAGCTTTGGTAACAGAGGGGGAACTGAAGCTTTCTTT. Translated: CASSFGNRGGTEAFF.

This chain connects TRBV11-1 to TRBJ2-7, with 9 nucleotides matching TRBD1. V trimming: 5 bases; J trimming: 3 bases; junction bases outside the gene matches: 8. The CDR3 runs to 15 residues. Germline-derived CDR1 and CDR2 are SGHAT and FQDESV (reference sequence). CDR3 loop: CASSKTGTGFYEQYF. The CDR3 nucleotides are TGTGCCAGCAGCAAAACCGGGACAGGGTTCTACGAGCAGTACTTC.

The CDR3 region is CASSFGGRRPNQPQHF. Written as DNA, the CDR3 is TGTGCCAGCAGTTTTGGGGGACGTCGACCGAATCAGCCCCAGCATTTT. V usage is TRBV28 and J usage is TRBJ1-5, with D tentatively TRBD1 (5 bases). The CDR3 loop spans 16 amino acids. CDR1 and CDR2 from the germline V gene are MDHEN and SYDVKM. Trimming pared 3 bases from V and 4 bases from J, leaving 16 bases between.